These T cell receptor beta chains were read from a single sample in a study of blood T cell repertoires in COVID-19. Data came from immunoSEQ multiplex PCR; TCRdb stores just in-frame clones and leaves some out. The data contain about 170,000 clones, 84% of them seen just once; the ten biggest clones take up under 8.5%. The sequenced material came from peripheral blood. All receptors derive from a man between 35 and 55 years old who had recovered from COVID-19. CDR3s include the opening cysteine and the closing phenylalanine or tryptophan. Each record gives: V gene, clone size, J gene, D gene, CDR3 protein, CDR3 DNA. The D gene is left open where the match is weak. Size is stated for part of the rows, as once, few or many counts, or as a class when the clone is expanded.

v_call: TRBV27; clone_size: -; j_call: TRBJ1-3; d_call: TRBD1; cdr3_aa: CASSPLTGPGNTIYF; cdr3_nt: TGTGCCAGCAGTCCCTTGACAGGGCCTGGAAACACCATATATTTT
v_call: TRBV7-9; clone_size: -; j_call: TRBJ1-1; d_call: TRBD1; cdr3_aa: CASSNRQGPSPEAFF; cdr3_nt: TGTGCCAGCAGTAACCGACAGGGGCCTTCCCCTGAAGCTTTCTTT
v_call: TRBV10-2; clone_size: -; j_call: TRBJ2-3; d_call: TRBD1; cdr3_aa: CASNQGAGDTQYF; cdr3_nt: TGCGCCAGCAACCAGGGGGCAGGAGATACGCAGTATTTT
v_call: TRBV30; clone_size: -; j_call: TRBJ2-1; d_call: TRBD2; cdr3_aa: CAWSDGRDYNEQFF; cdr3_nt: TGTGCCTGGAGTGACGGGAGGGATTACAATGAGCAGTTCTTC
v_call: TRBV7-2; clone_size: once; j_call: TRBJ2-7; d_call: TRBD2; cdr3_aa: CASSLGLASYEQYF; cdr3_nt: TGTGCCAGCAGCCTCGGACTAGCGTCATACGAGCAGTACTTC
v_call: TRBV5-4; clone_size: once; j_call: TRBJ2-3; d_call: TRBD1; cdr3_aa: CASSPGTGQDTQYF; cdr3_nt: TGTGCCAGCAGCCCGGGGACAGGGCAAGATACGCAGTATTTT
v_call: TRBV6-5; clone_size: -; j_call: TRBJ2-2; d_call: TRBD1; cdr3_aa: CASSRQGARTGELFF; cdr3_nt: TGTGCCAGCAGCCGACAGGGGGCGAGGACCGGGGAGCTGTTTTTT
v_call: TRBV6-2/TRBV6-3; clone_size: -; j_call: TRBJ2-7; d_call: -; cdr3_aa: CASSRGQTYEQYF; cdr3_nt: TGTGCCAGCAGCCGCGGACAGACCTACGAGCAGTACTTC
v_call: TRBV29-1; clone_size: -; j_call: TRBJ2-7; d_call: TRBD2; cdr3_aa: CSVGVSGGANEQYF; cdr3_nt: TGCAGCGTTGGGGTTAGCGGGGGGGCCAACGAGCAGTACTTC
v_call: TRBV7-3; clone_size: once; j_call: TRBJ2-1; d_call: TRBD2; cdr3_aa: CASSLAGVDEQFF; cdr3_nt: TGTGCCAGCAGCTTAGCGGGGGTCGATGAGCAGTTCTTC
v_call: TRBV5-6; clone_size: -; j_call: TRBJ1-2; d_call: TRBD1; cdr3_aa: CASSGPDRGDGYTF; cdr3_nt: TGTGCCAGCAGCGGGCCGGACAGGGGGGATGGCTACACCTTC
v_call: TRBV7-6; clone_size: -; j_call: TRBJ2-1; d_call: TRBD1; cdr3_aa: CASTPGTGASNEQFF; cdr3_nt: TGTGCCAGCACCCCCGGGACAGGGGCTTCCAATGAGCAGTTCTTC
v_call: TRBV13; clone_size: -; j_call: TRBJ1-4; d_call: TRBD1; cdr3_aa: CASSLRTGAEKLFF; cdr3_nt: TGTGCCAGCAGCTTAAGGACAGGGGCCGAAAAACTGTTTTTT
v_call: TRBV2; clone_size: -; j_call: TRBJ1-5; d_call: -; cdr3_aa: CASRSRSNQPQHF; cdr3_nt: TGTGCCAGCAGGTCGAGAAGCAATCAGCCCCAGCATTTT
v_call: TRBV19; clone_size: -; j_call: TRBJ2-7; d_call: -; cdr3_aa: CASSMSGYYEQYF; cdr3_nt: TGTGCCAGTAGTATGTCGGGATACTACGAGCAGTACTTC
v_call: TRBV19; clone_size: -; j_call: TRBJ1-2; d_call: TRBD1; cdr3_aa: CASSIDNAGGGYGYTF; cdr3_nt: TGTGCCAGTAGTATAGATAATGCAGGGGGCGGCTATGGCTACACCTTC
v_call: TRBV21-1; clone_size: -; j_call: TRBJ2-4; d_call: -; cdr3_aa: CASSYRDRGGLAKNIQYF; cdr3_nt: TGTGCCAGCAGCTACCGGGACAGGGGGGGCCTAGCCAAAAACATTCAGTACTTC
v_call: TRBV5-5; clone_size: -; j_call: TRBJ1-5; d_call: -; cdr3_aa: CASSFMFYGQPQHF; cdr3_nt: TGTGCCAGCAGCTTTATGTTTTACGGTCAGCCCCAGCATTTT
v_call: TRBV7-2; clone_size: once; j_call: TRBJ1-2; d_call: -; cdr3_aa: CASSSYPGSDGYTF; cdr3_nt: TGTGCCAGCAGCTCCTACCCAGGGTCGGATGGCTACACCTTC
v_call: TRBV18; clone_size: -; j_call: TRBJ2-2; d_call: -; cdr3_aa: CASLDRQNTGELFF; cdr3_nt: TGTGCCAGCTTGGACAGACAGAACACCGGGGAGCTGTTTTTT
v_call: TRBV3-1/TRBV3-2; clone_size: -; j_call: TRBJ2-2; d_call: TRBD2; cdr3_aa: CASSLPRLAGGTGELFF; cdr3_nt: TGTGCCAGCAGCCTTCCTCGACTAGCGGGGGGCACCGGGGAGCTGTTTTTT
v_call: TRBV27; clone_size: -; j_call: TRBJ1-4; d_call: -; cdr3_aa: CASSLFGRGEKLFF; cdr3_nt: TGTGCCAGCAGTTTATTTGGAAGGGGTGAAAAACTGTTTTTT
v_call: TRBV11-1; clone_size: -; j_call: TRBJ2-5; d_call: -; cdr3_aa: CASRQDRVQETQYF; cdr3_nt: TGTGCCAGCAGACAAGACAGAGTCCAAGAGACCCAGTACTTC
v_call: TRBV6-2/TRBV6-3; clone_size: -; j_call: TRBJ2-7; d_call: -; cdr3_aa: CASSYPGVEQYF; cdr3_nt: TGTGCCAGCAGTTACCCCGGGGTCGAGCAGTACTTC
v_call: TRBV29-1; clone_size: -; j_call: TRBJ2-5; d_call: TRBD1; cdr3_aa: CSVGQGGRETQYF; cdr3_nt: TGCAGCGTCGGACAGGGTGGAAGGGAGACCCAGTACTTC
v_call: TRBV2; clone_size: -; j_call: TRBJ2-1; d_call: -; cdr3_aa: CASSAGAGEQFF; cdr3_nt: TGTGCCAGCAGTGCGGGCGCGGGGGAGCAGTTCTTC
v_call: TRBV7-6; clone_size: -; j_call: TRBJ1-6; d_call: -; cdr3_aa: CASSLGQGNNSPLHF; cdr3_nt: TGTGCCAGCAGCTTAGGCCAGGGGAATAATTCACCCCTCCACTTT
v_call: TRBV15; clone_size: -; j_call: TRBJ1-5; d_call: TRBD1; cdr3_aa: CATSRYGTGGPSQPQHF; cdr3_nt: TGTGCCACCAGCAGGTATGGGACAGGGGGTCCCAGTCAGCCCCAGCATTTT
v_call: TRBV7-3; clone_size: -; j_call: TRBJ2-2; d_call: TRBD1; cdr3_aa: CASSDRGLITGELFF; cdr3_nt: TGTGCCAGCAGCGACAGGGGCCTCATTACCGGGGAGCTGTTTTTT
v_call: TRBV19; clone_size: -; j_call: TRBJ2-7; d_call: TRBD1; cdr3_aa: CATRGLGQGPPYEQYF; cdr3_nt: TGTGCCACGAGGGGACTTGGACAGGGGCCACCCTACGAGCAGTACTTC
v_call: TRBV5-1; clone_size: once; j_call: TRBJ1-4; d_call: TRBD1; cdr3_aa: CASSLGTGFNEKLFF; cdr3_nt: TGCGCCAGCAGCTTAGGGACAGGGTTCAACGAAAAACTGTTTTTT
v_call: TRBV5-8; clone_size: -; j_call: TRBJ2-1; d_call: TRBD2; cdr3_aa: CASRHLAGVYNEQFF; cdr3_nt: TGTGCCAGCAGACATCTAGCGGGAGTGTACAATGAGCAGTTCTTC
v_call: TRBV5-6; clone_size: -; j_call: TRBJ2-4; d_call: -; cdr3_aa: CASSVGPSSGIQYF; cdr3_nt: TGTGCCAGCAGCGTGGGCCCCTCGAGCGGCATTCAGTACTTC
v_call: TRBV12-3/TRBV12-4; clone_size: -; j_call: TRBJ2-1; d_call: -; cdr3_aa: CASSFGVNEQFF; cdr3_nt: TGTGCCAGCAGTTTCGGGGTCAATGAGCAGTTCTTC
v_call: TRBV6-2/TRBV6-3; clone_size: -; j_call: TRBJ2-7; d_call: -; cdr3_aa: CASSTTGLEQYF; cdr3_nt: TGTGCCAGCAGCACAACCGGACTTGAGCAGTACTTC
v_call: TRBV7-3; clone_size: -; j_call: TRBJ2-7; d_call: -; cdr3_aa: CASSLGHNSYEQYF; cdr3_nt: TGTGCCAGCAGCTTGGGACACAACTCCTACGAGCAGTACTTC
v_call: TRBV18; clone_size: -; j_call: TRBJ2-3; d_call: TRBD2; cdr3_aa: CASSPEVAGISDTQYF; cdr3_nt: TGTGCCAGCTCACCAGAGGTAGCGGGGATTTCAGATACGCAGTATTTT
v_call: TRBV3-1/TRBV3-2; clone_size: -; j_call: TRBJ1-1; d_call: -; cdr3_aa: CASSQDGRGEAFF; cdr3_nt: TGTGCCAGCAGCCAAGATGGGCGGGGAGAAGCTTTCTTT
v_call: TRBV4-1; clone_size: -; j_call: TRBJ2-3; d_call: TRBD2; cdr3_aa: CASSQEYRSGGTDTQYF; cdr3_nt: TGCGCCAGCAGCCAAGAATACAGAAGCGGGGGCACAGATACGCAGTATTTT
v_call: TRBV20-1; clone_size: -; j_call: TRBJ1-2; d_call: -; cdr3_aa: CSADINYGYTF; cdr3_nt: TGCAGTGCTGACATAAACTATGGCTACACCTTC
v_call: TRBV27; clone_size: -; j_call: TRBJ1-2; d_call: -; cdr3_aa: CASSRRGRGYTF; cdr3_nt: TGTGCCAGCAGTCGGCGGGGGCGAGGCTACACCTTC
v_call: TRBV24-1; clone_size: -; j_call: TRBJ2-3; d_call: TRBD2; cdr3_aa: CATSSGTSTDTQYF; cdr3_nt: TGTGCCACCAGTAGCGGGACTAGCACAGATACGCAGTATTTT
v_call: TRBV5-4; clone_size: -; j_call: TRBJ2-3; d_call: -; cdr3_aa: CASSLAGGTDTQYF; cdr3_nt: TGTGCCAGCAGCTTGGCAGGGGGCACAGATACGCAGTATTTT
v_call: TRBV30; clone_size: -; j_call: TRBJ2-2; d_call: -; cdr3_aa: CAWSVSSGAGELFF; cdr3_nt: TGTGCCTGGAGTGTCAGTAGCGGTGCCGGGGAGCTGTTTTTT
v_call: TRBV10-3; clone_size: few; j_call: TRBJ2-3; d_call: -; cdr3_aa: CAISDAGFTDTQYF; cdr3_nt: TGTGCCATCAGTGATGCGGGATTCACAGATACGCAGTATTTT
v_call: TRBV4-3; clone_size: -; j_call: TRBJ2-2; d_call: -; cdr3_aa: CASSQVGGANTGELFF; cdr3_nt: TGCGCCAGCAGCCAAGTAGGGGGAGCGAACACCGGGGAGCTGTTTTTT